Listed here is a single T cell receptor (beta chain). Its antigen is still unknown. One base away there is no much larger clone; base qualities are not given. The source of the sample is a study of PD-1 blockade in classical Hodgkin lymphoma (TCRdb year 2020). Turning to the overall study: Nivolumab dosing was 3 mg/kg intravenously every 2 weeks, continuing until either disease progression or unacceptable toxicity. To define a peripheral blood immune signature of response to PD-1 blockade in classical Hodgkin lymphoma, the study combined TCR beta sequencing with CyTOF.

Genomic DNA was isolated using the Qiagen DNeasy kit from unsorted PBMCs as well as from negatively selected CD4+ and CD8+ fractions. Amplification of TCR beta CDR3 regions was done by immunoSEQ multiplex PCR with primers that anneal to V and J segments. A synthetic immune receptor repertoire was used to minimize amplification bias, and any residual bias was removed computationally once sequencing was done. The original methods were these. Custom Python scripts were used to quantify repertoire diversity as the Shannon entropy index. Unsorted, CD4+ and CD8+ repertoires were analyzed separately, except in combined analyses where CD4+ and CD8+ sequences were merged in silico. A clone was considered expanded if an increase in frequency of at least 2-fold after treatment relative to C1D1 was found, and a pseudocount of 0.5 was applied to clones undetected at baseline. Singleton clones were defined as clones with 0 or 1 copy at C1D1, and non-singleton clones were defined as clones with 2 or more copies. By matching protein sequences in sorted samples from the same patient, clones expanded in unsorted samples were annotated as CD4+, CD8+ or unknown. Wilcoxon tests on paired samples were used to test changes in diversity from C1D1 to C4D1. TCRdb obtained this table from immuneACCESS and retained in-frame rearrangements with V and J assigned. These tables miss some clones; where compared with another copy, unresolved V genes account for less than half of the shortfall, and the remainder is unexplained. That table gives V, J and clone size, and the DNA gave D and trimming. The sample records 30,000 to 40,000 clones, 76% of which are singletons. The ten largest clonotypes hold approximately 11% of the sample.

The sample's time point label, decoded: cycle 1 day 1 (C1D1), immediately before nivolumab initiation. Every trial patient had relapsed following autologous stem cell transplantation, and prior brentuximab vedotin exposure was what differed among cohorts A, B and C. The trial cohort included 56 patients with relapsed/refractory classical Hodgkin lymphoma, and each patient had a best overall response of complete response, partial response or progressive disease. Trial patients were treated with single-agent nivolumab in the multi-cohort phase II CheckMate 205 trial. An independent review committee assessed best overall response by applying the 2007 International Working Group response criteria. PBMCs from the trial were collected at three points: immediately before nivolumab initiation (C1D1), and during therapy at cycle 2 day 1 and cycle 4 day 1. After peripheral blood was drawn into 8 mL Vacutainer Cell Preparation Tubes, PBMCs were isolated by centrifugation and then cryopreserved.

The germline V gene supplies CDR1 MRHNA and CDR2 SNTAGT. V trim: 2 bases; J trim: 13 bases; unmatched bases: 7. The CDR3 starts with the cysteine, ends with the phenylalanine, and has 13 residues. The sequence is cut down to CDR3 DNA, 39 bases in frame from base 1. Findings and caveats that apply to the study as a whole: Baseline TCR diversity was reported to be lower in newly diagnosed patients than in healthy donors, and even lower in relapsed/refractory patients. Trial patients with a complete response had baseline diversity similar to that of newly diagnosed patients, while partial responders and progressors had significantly lower diversity. Patients starting nivolumab less than 1 year after ASCT had lower diversity and were excluded from later analyses to avoid confounding by immune reconstitution. The study was limited to a single clinical trial cohort, and causes of repertoire differences, possibly disease activity or prior therapy, remained undefined. CD4+ but not CD8+ TCR diversity rose significantly by C4D1 (p=0.0027 vs p=0.16), most apparent in complete responders (p=0.02).

Sequenced here: peripheral blood mononuclear cells (PBMCs), sampled at baseline. The chain was built from TRBV6-4 and TRBJ2-4; TRBD1 matches 8 bases in the middle. This TCR came from a human donor with classical Hodgkin lymphoma. The CDR3 loop reads CASSDRAGGDQYF. The DNA is TGTGCCAGCAGTGACCGCGCAGGGGGCGACCAGTACTTC.